Sequencing of this T cell receptor (beta chain) was carried out in a study of T cells after yellow fever vaccination. TCRdb fed the 5' RACE reads into MiXCR, producing one record per CDR3 protein. The table has roughly 68,000 distinct CDR3 sequences, under 8% seen once. In its sample, this clonotype was seen many times. There are 14 residues in the CDR3. Between the trimmed V and J ends, which lost 2 bases and 4 bases, there was a span of 11 bases. Germline-derived CDR1 and CDR2 are SGHVS and FNYEAQ. This material consisted of CD8+ T cells sorted from PBMCs, taken more than 35 days after the first yellow fever vaccination. The source is a man aged 18 to 30 who received the YFV17D yellow fever vaccine. The rearrangement links TRBV7-6 to TRBJ1-1; D not certain. In nucleotides, the CDR3 is TGTGCCAGCAGCTTAACAACGGGGAGCACTGAAGCTTTCTTT. Protein sequence: CASSLTTGSTEAFF. The whole variable domain, remainder taken from reference TRBV7-6 and TRBJ1-1, is GAGVSQSPRYKVTKRGQDVALRCDPISGHVSLYWYRQALGQGPEFLTYFNYEAQQDKSGLPNDRFSAERPEGSISTLTIQRTEQRDSAMYRCASSLTTGSTEAFFGQGTRLTVV.